The T cell receptor (beta chain) described here comes from a study of T cell changes during pregnancy in multiple sclerosis. Here immunoSEQ multiplex PCR was the method, and the copy in TCRdb shows in-frame clones only, minus some. The data contain 75,000 to 100,000 clones, about 91% of them singletons. Between the trimmed V and J ends, which lost 5 bases and 0 bases, there was a span of 13 bases. CDR3 length equals 15 residues. The germline V gene encodes CDR1 LNHDA and CDR2 SQIVND (reference sequence). The clonotype originates from a female donor in good health, enrolled as a control in a pregnancy study. The gene calls are TRBV19 and TRBJ1-2; D ambiguous. This material consisted of peripheral blood, taken after pregnancy. Here the CDR3 reads CASSLPGEANYGYTF. CDR3 coding DNA: TGTGCCAGTAGTCTGCCCGGAGAAGCTAACTATGGCTACACCTTC.